The entry below gives a single T cell receptor beta chain sequence along with its context. Its cognate antigen is unknown. Germline V CDR1 and CDR2: MNHEY, SMNVEV (reference sequence). Trimming removed 3 bases from V and 5 bases from J, with 15 bases in between. This CDR3 region has 15 residues. With 60 Vbeta and 13 Jbeta primers, the PCR was carried out. Produced via immunoSEQ multiplex PCR; TCRdb's table is partial and in-frame only. The table lists some 180,000 clones, roughly 87% of them singletons. The data originate from a study of cytomegalovirus exposure and HLA in healthy donors. Study-wide results and limits: Available immune exposure information was restricted to CMV serostatus only. When analyzed later, the rates of TCR association showed variation by HLA locus, with DRB1 the most and HLA-C the fewest. About 90% or about 30% of the time was how often most TCR beta V segments were productive, according to an earlier analysis.

The chain couples TRBV27 to TRBJ2-3, with D tentatively TRBD2 (6 bases). What was sequenced was PBMCs. This TCR derives from a girl under three years old in good health and CMV-seronegative. This CDR3 reads CASSFLGGGLDTQYF. CDR3 DNA sequence: TGTGCCAGCAGTTTCCTGGGGGGAGGCCTAGATACGCAGTATTTT.